These T cell receptor beta chains were read from a single sample in a study of neurological immune-mediated disorders. TCRdb recomputed calls from the 5' RACE reads with MiXCR, one row per CDR3 protein. The sample holds roughly 100,000 distinct CDR3 sequences, 3% to 4.5% seen once. Sequencing input: PBMCs. The receptors come from a woman between 18 and 30 years old with multiple sclerosis. Both conserved end residues are part of each CDR3. A D gene is named only where the DNA matches it firmly. A clone size is listed for some rows: how often the clone was seen (once, few, many), or a class if it is expanded.

>many|TRBJ1-2|-|TRBV12-3/TRBV12-4
TGTGCCAGCAGCCTAGGGACGGCGAACTATGGCTACACCTTC
CASSLGTANYGYTF
>many|TRBJ1-4|-|TRBV18
TGTGCCAGCTCACCTTACCAGGAGGCAACTAATGAAAAACTGTTTTTT
CASSPYQEATNEKLFF
>many|TRBJ2-1|-|TRBV7-3
TGTGCCAGCAGCTTAAACCCAAAGGTCAATGAGCAGTTCTTC
CASSLNPKVNEQFF
>many|TRBJ2-2|TRBD2|TRBV10-3
TGTGCCATCAGCAAAACTAGCGGGAGGAATCCGAACACCGGGGAGCTGTTTTTT
CAISKTSGRNPNTGELFF
>many|TRBJ2-1|TRBD1|TRBV6-5
TGTGCCAGCAGTTACGGGACAGGGGGAGGCAATGAGCAGTTCTTC
CASSYGTGGGNEQFF
>many|TRBJ2-2|-|TRBV2
TGTGCCAGCATGAAAGAAGACGCGAACACCGGGGAGCTGTTTTTT
CASMKEDANTGELFF
>many|TRBJ2-7|-|TRBV6-2/TRBV6-3
TGTGCCAGACAAGGGAGTTCCTACGAGCAGTACTTC
CARQGSSYEQYF
>many|TRBJ2-2|TRBD1|TRBV5-5
TGTGCCAGCAGCTTGTCCCCTAAGACAGGGGTGAACACCGGGGAGCTGTTTTTT
CASSLSPKTGVNTGELFF
>many|TRBJ2-2|TRBD2|TRBV12-3/TRBV12-4
TGTGCCAGCAGTTCCGGACTAGTCGGGGAGCTGTTTTTT
CASSSGLVGELFF
>-|TRBJ1-1|-|TRBV20-1
TGCAGTGCTGTTAGGGACTCCGAGGGGAGCACTGAAGCTTTCTTT
CSAVRDSEGSTEAFF